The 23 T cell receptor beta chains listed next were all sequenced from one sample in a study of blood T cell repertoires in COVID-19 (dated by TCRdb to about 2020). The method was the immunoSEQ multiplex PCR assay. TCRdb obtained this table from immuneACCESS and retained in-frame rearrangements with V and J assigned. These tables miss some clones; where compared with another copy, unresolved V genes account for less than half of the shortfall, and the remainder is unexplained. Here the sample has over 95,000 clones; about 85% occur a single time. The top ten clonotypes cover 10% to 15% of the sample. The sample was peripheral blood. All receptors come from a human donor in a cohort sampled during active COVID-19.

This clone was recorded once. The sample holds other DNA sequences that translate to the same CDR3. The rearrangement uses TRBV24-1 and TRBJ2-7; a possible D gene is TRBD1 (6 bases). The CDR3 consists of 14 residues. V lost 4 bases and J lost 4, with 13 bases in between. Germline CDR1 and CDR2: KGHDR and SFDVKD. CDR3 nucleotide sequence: TGTGCCACCAGTGACCCTGGGCAGGGGTACGAGCAGTACTTC. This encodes CATSDPGQGYEQYF.

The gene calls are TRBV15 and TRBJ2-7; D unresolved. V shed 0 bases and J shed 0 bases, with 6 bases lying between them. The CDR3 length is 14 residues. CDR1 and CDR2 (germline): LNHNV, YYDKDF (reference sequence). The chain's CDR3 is CATSRDSNSYEQYF. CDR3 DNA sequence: TGTGCCACCAGCAGAGATTCCAACTCCTACGAGCAGTACTTC.

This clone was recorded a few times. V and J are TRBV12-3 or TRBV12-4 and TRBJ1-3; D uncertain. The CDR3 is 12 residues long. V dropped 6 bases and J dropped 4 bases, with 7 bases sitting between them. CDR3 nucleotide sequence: TGTGCCAGCAGCAGTTGGGGAAACACCATATATTTT. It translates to CASSSWGNTIYF.

The CDR3 spells CASSYSRRGLRQETQYF. CDR3 bases: TGTGCCAGCAGCTACTCAAGGCGGGGATTAAGACAAGAGACCCAGTACTTC. J is TRBJ2-5 and V is TRBV2, with a weak D call TRBD2 (6 bases). Germline values: CDR1 SNHLY, CDR2 FYNNEI. CDR3 length: 17 amino acids. The V end lost 6 bases, the J end lost 2 bases, and 22 bases lay between the germline ends. The full variable domain, completed using reference TRBV2 and TRBJ2-5, is EPEVTQTPSHQVTQMGQEVILRCVPISNHLYFYWYRQILGQKVEFLVSFYNNEISEKSEIFDDQFSVERPDGSNFTLKIRSTKLEDSAMYFCASSYSRRGLRQETQYFGPGTRLLVL.

CDR3: CASSLGGISGSIQYF. The CDR3 coding sequence is TGCGCCAGCAGCTTGGGGGGTATTAGCGGGAGCATTCAGTACTTC. The V gene is TRBV5-1, the J gene TRBJ2-4, with TRBD2 matching over 9 bases. CDR3 length: 15 residues. Trimming removed 0 bases from V and 9 bases from J; junction bases left unmatched: 7. Germline V lookup: CDR1 SGHRS, CDR2 YFSETQ.

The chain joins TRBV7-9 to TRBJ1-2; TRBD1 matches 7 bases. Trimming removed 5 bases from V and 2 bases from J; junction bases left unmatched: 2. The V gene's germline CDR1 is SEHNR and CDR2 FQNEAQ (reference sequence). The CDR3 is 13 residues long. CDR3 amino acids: CASSEGQNYGYTF. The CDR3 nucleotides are TGTGCCAGCAGCGAGGGACAGAACTATGGCTACACCTTC. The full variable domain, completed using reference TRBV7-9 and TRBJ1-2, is DTGVSQNPRHKITKRGQNVTFRCDPISEHNRLYWYRQTLGQGPEFLTYFQNEAQLEKSRLLSDRFSAERPKGSFSTLEIQRTEQGDSAMYLCASSEGQNYGYTFGSGTRLTVV.

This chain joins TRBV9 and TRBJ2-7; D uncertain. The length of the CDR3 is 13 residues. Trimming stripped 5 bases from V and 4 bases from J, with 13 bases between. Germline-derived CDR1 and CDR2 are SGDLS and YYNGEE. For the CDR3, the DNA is TGTGCCAGCAGTGCTTTCCCCGGTTACGAGCAGTACTTC. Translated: CASSAFPGYEQYF.

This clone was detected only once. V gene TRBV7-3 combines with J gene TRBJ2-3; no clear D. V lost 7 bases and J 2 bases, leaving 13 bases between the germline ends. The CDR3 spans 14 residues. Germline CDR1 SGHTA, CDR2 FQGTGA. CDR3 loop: CASNVGGPTDTQYF. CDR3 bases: TGTGCCAGCAACGTCGGCGGCCCCACAGATACGCAGTATTTT.

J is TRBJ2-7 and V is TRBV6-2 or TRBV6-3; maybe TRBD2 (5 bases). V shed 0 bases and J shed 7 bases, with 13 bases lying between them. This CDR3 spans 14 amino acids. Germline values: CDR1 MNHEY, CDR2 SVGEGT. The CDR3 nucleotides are TGTGCCAGCAGTTACTCCTCCCTCACTAGGGAGCAGTACTTC. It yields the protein CASSYSSLTREQYF.

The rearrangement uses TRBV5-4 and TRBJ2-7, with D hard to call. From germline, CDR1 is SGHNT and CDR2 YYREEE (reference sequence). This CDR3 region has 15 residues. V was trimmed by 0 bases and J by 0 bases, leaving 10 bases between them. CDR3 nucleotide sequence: TGTGCCAGCAGCTTGGGAGGCCTAAGCTCCTACGAGCAGTACTTC. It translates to CASSLGGLSSYEQYF.

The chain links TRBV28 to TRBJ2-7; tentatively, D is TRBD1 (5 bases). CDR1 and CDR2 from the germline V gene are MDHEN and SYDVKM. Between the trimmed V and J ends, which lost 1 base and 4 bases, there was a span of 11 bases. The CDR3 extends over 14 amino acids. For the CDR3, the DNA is TGTGCCAGCAGTTTATCGGCAGGGCGATACGAGCAGTACTTC. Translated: CASSLSAGRYEQYF.

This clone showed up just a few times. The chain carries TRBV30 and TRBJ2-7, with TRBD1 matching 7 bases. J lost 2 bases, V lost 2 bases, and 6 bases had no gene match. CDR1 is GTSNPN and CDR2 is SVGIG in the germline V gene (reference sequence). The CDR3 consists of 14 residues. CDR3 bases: TGTGCCTGGAGTACGTCGACAGGGCCCTACGAGCAGTACTTC. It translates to CAWSTSTGPYEQYF.

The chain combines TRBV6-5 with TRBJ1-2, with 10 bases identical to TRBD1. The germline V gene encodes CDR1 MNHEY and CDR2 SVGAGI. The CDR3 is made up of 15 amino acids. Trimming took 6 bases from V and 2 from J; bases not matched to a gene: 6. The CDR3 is CASSPRQGANYGYTF. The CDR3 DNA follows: TGTGCCAGCAGCCCGCGACAGGGGGCGAACTATGGCTACACCTTC.

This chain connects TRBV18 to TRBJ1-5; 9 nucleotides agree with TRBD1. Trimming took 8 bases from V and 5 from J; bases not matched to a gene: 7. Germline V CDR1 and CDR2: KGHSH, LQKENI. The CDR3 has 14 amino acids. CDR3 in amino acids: CASTPGQGYQPQHF. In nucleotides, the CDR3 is TGTGCCAGCACGCCGGGACAGGGATATCAGCCCCAGCATTTT.

CDR3 in DNA: TGTGCCAGCAGCTTAGATGGAGGCCTACTTGAAGCTTTCTTT. This translates into CASSLDGGLLEAFF. V is TRBV7-2 and J is TRBJ1-1; D is undetermined. This CDR3 spans 14 amino acids. The V end was cut by 1 base, the J end by 7 bases, with 13 bases between. CDR1 is SGHTA and CDR2 is FQGNSA in the germline V gene.

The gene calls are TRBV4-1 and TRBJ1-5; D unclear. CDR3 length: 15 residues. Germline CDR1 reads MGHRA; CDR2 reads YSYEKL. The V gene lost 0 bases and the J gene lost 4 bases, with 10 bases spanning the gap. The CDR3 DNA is TGCGCCAGCAGCCAAGAAGAGGGAAGGAATCAGCCCCAGCATTTT. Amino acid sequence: CASSQEEGRNQPQHF.

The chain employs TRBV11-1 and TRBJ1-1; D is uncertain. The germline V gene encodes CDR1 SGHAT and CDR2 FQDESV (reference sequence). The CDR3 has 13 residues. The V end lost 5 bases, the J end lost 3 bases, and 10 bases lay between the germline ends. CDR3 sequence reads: CASSTEVDTEAFF. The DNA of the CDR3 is TGTGCCAGCAGCACGGAGGTGGACACTGAAGCTTTCTTT.

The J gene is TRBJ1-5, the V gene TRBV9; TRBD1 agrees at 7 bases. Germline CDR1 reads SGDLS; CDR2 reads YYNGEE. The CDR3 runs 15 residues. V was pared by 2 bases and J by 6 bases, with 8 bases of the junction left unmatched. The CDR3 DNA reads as TGTGCCAGCAGCGTCCGACAGGGAAGCTTTCAGCCCCAGCATTTT. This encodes CASSVRQGSFQPQHF.

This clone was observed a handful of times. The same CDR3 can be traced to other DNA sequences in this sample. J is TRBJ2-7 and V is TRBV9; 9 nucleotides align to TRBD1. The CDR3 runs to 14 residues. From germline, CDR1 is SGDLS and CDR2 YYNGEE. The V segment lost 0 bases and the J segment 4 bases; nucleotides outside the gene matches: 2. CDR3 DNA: TGTGCCAGCAGCGTAGGGGGACAGGGTTACGAGCAGTACTTC. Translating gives CASSVGGQGYEQYF.

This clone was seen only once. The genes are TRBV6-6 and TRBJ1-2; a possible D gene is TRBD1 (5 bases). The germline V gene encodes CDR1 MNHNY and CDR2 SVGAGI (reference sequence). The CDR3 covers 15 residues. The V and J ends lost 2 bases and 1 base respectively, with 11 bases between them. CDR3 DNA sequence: TGTGCCAGCAGTTACCCAGGGCTTAGTAACTATGGCTACACCTTC. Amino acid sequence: CASSYPGLSNYGYTF.

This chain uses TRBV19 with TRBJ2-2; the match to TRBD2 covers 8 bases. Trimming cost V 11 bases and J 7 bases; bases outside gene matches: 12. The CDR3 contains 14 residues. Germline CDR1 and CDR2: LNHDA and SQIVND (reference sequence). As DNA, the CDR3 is TGTGCCTCTAGTACCGGCGGGGGGCGCGGGGAGCTGTTTTTT. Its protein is CASSTGGGRGELFF.

The CDR3 DNA reads as TGTGCCAGCAGTCGACCGGAGGGAGCGGGGGAGGGGAATGAGCAGTTCTTC. This sequence encodes CASSRPEGAGEGNEQFF. V and J are TRBV28 and TRBJ2-1; 8 bases are a match to TRBD2. J was trimmed by 7 bases and V by 5 bases; bases with no gene match: 16. Germline CDR1 MDHEN, CDR2 SYDVKM. This CDR3 is built from 17 residues.

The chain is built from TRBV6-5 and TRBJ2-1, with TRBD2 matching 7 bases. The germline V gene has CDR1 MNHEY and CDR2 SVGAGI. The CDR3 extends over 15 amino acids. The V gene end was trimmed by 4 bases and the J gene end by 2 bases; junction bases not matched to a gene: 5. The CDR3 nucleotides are TGTGCCAGCAGTTCGACTAGCTCGGCCTACAATGAGCAGTTCTTC. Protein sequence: CASSSTSSAYNEQFF.